One sample yielded the 14 T cell receptor beta chains listed below, sequenced in a study of cytomegalovirus exposure and HLA in healthy donors. Vbeta (60) and Jbeta (13) primers were used in the PCR. Profiled with immunoSEQ multiplex PCR; TCRdb holds only in-frame clones, not every one. The sample shows around 150,000 clones, 80% of them seen only once. The material sequenced was PBMCs. These receptor sequences come from a young man in good health and CMV-seropositive.

The chain employs TRBV4-2 and TRBJ2-7; TRBD2 agrees at 8 bases. The CDR3 is 16 residues long. Germline loops: CDR1 LGHNA, CDR2 YNFKEQ. The V gene end was trimmed by 1 base and the J gene end by 1 base; junction bases not matched to a gene: 6. The CDR3 is CASSQVGERGSYEQYF. CDR3 DNA: TGTGCCAGCAGCCAAGTGGGTGAGCGGGGGTCCTACGAGCAGTACTTC.

The gene calls are TRBV11-2 and TRBJ1-3, with D hard to call. CDR1 and CDR2 (germline): SGHAT, FQNNGV. Trimming shortened V by 4 bases and J by 0 bases, and 16 bases separated the two germline ends. The CDR3 sequence is 17 residues long. CDR3 in DNA: TGTGCCAGCAGCTCTGTGGAGGAGGCCTTCTCTGGAAACACCATATATTTT. Amino acid sequence: CASSSVEEAFSGNTIYF.

CDR3 amino acids: CASSAGLNYGYTF. In DNA form, the CDR3 reads TGTGCCAGCAGCGCGGGACTCAACTATGGCTACACCTTC. This rearrangement joins TRBV5-6 to TRBJ1-2, with a possible D match to TRBD1 (5 bases). Trimming cost V 4 bases and J 2 bases, with 9 bases left between them. The CDR3 length is 13 residues. The germline gives CDR1 SGHDT, CDR2 YYEEEE.

As concerns this clone: The junction does not match germline at one end; this may be a read error. The gene calls are TRBV4-1 and TRBJ2-6; maybe TRBD1 (5 bases). The germline V gene encodes CDR1 MGHRA and CDR2 YSYEKL. The CDR3 sequence is 17 residues long. The CDR3 is CASSQDLTNSGANGLTF. CDR3 DNA sequence: TGCGCCAGCAGCCAAGATCTCACAAACTCTGGGGCCAACGGCCTGACTTTC.

V usage is TRBV5-4 and J usage is TRBJ2-7; 10 bases are shared with TRBD1. V lost 4 bases to trimming and J lost 5 bases; unmatched junction nucleotides: 12. CDR1 and CDR2 (germline): SGHNT, YYREEE (reference sequence). This CDR3 region has 16 residues. The CDR3 loop is CASSILAGQGTDEQYF. The CDR3 DNA is TGTGCCAGCAGCATCCTGGCGGGACAGGGGACAGACGAGCAGTACTTC.

The rearrangement links TRBV27 to TRBJ1-2; no clear D. Trimming shortened V by 7 bases and J by 2 bases, and 11 bases separated the two germline ends. The CDR3 runs to 13 residues. Germline CDR1 reads MNHEY; CDR2 reads SMNVEV (reference sequence). The chain's CDR3 is CASTKTGNYGYTF. The CDR3 nucleotides read TGTGCCAGCACCAAGACTGGAAACTATGGCTACACCTTC.

The chain couples TRBV5-4 to TRBJ2-5; D gene unclear. The J call is uncertain, as TRBJ2-7 better fits the DNA end. Germline CDR1 and CDR2: SGHNT and YYREEE (reference sequence). This CDR3 has 13 amino acids. CDR3 in amino acids: CASSLYGAYEQYF. The DNA of the CDR3 is TGTGCCAGCAGCTTGTATGGAGCGTACGAGCAGTACTTC.

This chain uses TRBV5-5 with TRBJ2-1, with 13 bases aligning to TRBD2. Trimming at V came to 4 bases and at J to 8 bases, leaving 9 bases not matched to a gene. Per germline, CDR1 SGHKS and CDR2 YYEKEE (reference sequence). The CDR3 extends over 16 amino acids. The CDR3 here is CASSPPGLAGVHEQFF. The CDR3 nucleotides are TGTGCCAGCAGCCCCCCCGGACTAGCGGGAGTCCATGAGCAGTTCTTC.

The V call is TRBV7-8, the J call TRBJ1-5, with D possibly matching TRBD1 (6 bases). The CDR3 spans 14 residues. V lost 6 bases and J 5 bases, leaving 14 bases between the germline ends. Germline CDR1 is SGHVS and CDR2 is FQNEAQ. DNA of the CDR3: TGTGCCAGCAGTCCGGGGGGGGCCGATCAGCCCCAGCATTTT. It yields the protein CASSPGGADQPQHF.

This clone was observed a few times. The rearrangement links TRBV7-9 to TRBJ2-7; TRBD2 agrees at 7 bases. With V trimmed by 5 bases and J by 1 base, 11 bases remained unmatched. Germline-derived CDR1 and CDR2 are SEHNR and FQNEAQ (reference sequence). CDR3 length: 16 residues. The CDR3, as DNA: TGTGCCAGCAGCCCTAGGGAGGGGCCCTGGTCCTACGAGCAGTACTTC. Translating gives CASSPREGPWSYEQYF.

A few counts support this clone. CDR3 bases: TGTGCCAGCAGCTCTAACACCATATATTTT. It encodes CASSSNTIYF. This rearrangement joins TRBV28 to TRBJ1-3; D not certain. With 6 bases removed from V and 7 bases from J, the gap between germline ends came to 4 bases. The germline V gene has CDR1 MDHEN and CDR2 SYDVKM. The CDR3 totals 10 residues.

This sequence joins TRBV6-5 and TRBJ2-5; perhaps TRBD2 as D (5 bases). V gave up 5 bases and J gave up 9 bases, with 16 bases separating them. Per germline, CDR1 MNHEY and CDR2 SVGAGI. The CDR3 is 13 amino acids. CDR3 residues: CASSPRRRGPQYF. Written as DNA, the CDR3 is TGTGCCAGCAGTCCCAGACGACGAGGGCCCCAGTACTTC.

This sequence joins TRBV6-1 and TRBJ1-4, with 7 positions matching TRBD1. The CDR3 length is 16 residues. Per germline, CDR1 MNHNS and CDR2 SASEGT. Losses at the gene ends were 2 bases for V and 8 bases for J; bases not matched to a gene: 11. This chain's CDR3 is CASSEIGQDLREKLFF. CDR3 nucleotide sequence: TGTGCCAGCAGTGAAATCGGACAGGATCTCCGAGAAAAACTGTTTTTT.

The V call is TRBV6-5, the J call TRBJ2-7; 10 nucleotides line up with TRBD2. Germline V gives CDR1 MNHEY, CDR2 SVGAGI. The CDR3 has 15 residues. Trimming cost V 6 bases and J 2 bases; bases outside gene matches: 7. The CDR3 reads CASRNPGLATYEQYF. The CDR3 coding sequence is TGTGCCAGCAGGAATCCGGGACTAGCGACCTACGAGCAGTACTTC.